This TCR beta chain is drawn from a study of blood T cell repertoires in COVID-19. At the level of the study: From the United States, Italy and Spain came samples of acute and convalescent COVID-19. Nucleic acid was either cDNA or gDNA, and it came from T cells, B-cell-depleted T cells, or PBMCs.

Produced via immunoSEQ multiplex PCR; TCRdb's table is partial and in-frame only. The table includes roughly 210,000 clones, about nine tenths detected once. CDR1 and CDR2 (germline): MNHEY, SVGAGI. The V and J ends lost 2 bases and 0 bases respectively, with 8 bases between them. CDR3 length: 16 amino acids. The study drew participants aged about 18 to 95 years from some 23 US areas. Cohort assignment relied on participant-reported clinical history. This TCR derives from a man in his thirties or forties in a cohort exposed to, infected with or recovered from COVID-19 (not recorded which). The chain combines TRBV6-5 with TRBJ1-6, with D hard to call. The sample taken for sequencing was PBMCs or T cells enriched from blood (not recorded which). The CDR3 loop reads CASSYVRDSYNSPLHF. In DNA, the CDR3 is TGTGCCAGCAGTTACGTGCGGGACTCCTATAATTCACCCCTCCACTTT.